Presented here are 23 T cell receptor beta chains from one specimen sequenced in a study of blood T cell repertoires in COVID-19. Libraries were prepared by immunoSEQ multiplex PCR; TCRdb keeps only in-frame clonotypes and omits some of them. In the table there are some 180,000 clones, roughly 84% of which are singletons. The sample taken for sequencing was PBMCs or T cells enriched from blood (not recorded which). These receptors all stem from a woman in her thirties who had been exposed to COVID-19.

The chain recombines TRBV27 with TRBJ2-7, with 9 bases lining up with TRBD1. From germline, CDR1 is MNHEY and CDR2 SMNVEV (reference sequence). V lost 5 bases and J lost 2; bases outside the gene matches: 22. This CDR3 has 20 residues. The DNA of the CDR3 is TGTGCCAGCAGTCCAAACCCGGGACAGGGAAGGAAGTTTAGACCCTACGAGCAGTACTTC. Translating gives CASSPNPGQGRKFRPYEQYF.

CDR3: CASSQALPGQSYNEQFF. As DNA, the CDR3 is TGTGCCAGCAGCCAAGCGCTGCCGGGACAGTCCTACAATGAGCAGTTCTTC. The chain has TRBV3-1 (or the pseudogene TRBV3-2) and TRBJ2-1, with 7 bases lining up with TRBD1. CDR3 length: 17 residues. Per germline, CDR1 LGHDT and CDR2 YNNKEL (reference sequence). J gave up 1 base and V 1 base, and 7 bases lay outside the gene matches.

This clone was picked up a small number of times. The chain joins TRBV29-1 to TRBJ2-7, with 9 nucleotides matching TRBD1. The germline CDR1 and CDR2 sequences are SQVTM and ANQGSEA. The length of the CDR3 is 13 residues. V was pared by 7 bases and J by 4 bases, with 8 bases of the junction left unmatched. The CDR3 protein is CSAGQGKVYEQYF. The CDR3, as DNA: TGCAGCGCCGGACAGGGGAAGGTTTACGAGCAGTACTTC.

The rearrangement links TRBV9 to TRBJ1-1; D ambiguous. V lost 3 bases to trimming and J lost 4 bases, with 13 bases between them. The germline V gene encodes CDR1 SGDLS and CDR2 YYNGEE. The CDR3 loop spans 14 amino acids. CDR3 nucleotides: TGTGCCAGCAGCGGGGCCCCCCGGGGCACTGAAGCTTTCTTT. Amino acids: CASSGAPRGTEAFF.

The chain combines TRBV12-3 or TRBV12-4 with TRBJ2-2; unclear D gene. This CDR3 spans 13 amino acids. Trimming shortened V by 6 bases and J by 5 bases, and 10 bases separated the two germline ends. CDR3 residues: CASSSLRTGELFF. DNA for the CDR3: TGTGCCAGCAGCTCCTTGCGGACCGGGGAGCTGTTTTTT.

J is TRBJ2-3 and V is TRBV6-2 or TRBV6-3, with 7 bases lining up with TRBD2. V dropped 6 bases and J dropped 5; count of bases not matched to a gene: 14. CDR1 is MNHEY, CDR2 SVGEGT, per germline. This CDR3 spans 16 amino acids. The CDR3 DNA reads as TGTGCCAGCAGCCGCCGACTAGCTGGGAGTGAAGATACGCAGTATTTT. This translates into CASSRRLAGSEDTQYF.

The chain joins TRBV11-2 to TRBJ1-3, with D possibly TRBD1 on 5 matching bases. V lost 3 bases to trimming and J lost 0 bases, with 9 bases between them. This CDR3 comprises 15 residues. Germline CDR1 SGHAT, CDR2 FQNNGV. CDR3 protein: CASSFGGTSGNTIYF. For the CDR3, the DNA is TGTGCCAGCAGCTTCGGGGGTACCTCTGGAAACACCATATATTTT.

The chain recombines TRBV19 with TRBJ1-5; D not resolved. This CDR3 has 14 amino acids. The V gene lost 0 bases and the J gene lost 0 bases, with 3 bases spanning the gap. From germline, CDR1 is LNHDA and CDR2 SQIVND (reference sequence). CDR3: CASSIDLSNQPQHF. The CDR3 bases are TGTGCCAGTAGTATAGACCTTAGCAATCAGCCCCAGCATTTT.

The J gene is TRBJ2-2, the V gene TRBV10-1; D remains ambiguous. Germline values: CDR1 WNHNN, CDR2 SYGVQD (reference sequence). The CDR3 spans 15 residues. The V end was cut by 4 bases, the J end by 4 bases, with 13 bases between. As DNA, the CDR3 is TGCGCCAGCAGTGGGAGCCCCATGGGCACCGGGGAGCTGTTTTTT. It translates to CASSGSPMGTGELFF.

The chain combines TRBV19 with TRBJ1-1, with 7 bases fitting TRBD1. This CDR3 has 14 residues. The V gene's germline CDR1 is LNHDA and CDR2 SQIVND (reference sequence). V was clipped by 5 bases and J by 5 bases; unmatched bases: 8. DNA of the CDR3: TGTGCCAGTAGTGTGACAGGGTCGGGAACTGAAGCTTTCTTT. It codes for CASSVTGSGTEAFF.

This chain joins TRBV6-5 and TRBJ2-5, with TRBD1 matching over 8 bases. Germline-derived CDR1 and CDR2 are MNHEY and SVGAGI. This CDR3 has 15 residues. J gave up 5 bases and V 2 bases, and 7 bases lay outside the gene matches. The chain's CDR3 is CASSYSGQGGETQYF. DNA for the CDR3: TGTGCCAGCAGTTACAGCGGACAGGGTGGGGAGACCCAGTACTTC.

This clone has just a few counts. This chain uses TRBV10-3 with TRBJ1-5; tentatively, D is TRBD1 (5 bases). This CDR3 contains 14 residues. Germline values: CDR1 ENHRY, CDR2 SYGVKD. The germline V and J ends were trimmed by 2 bases and 6 bases, with 11 bases remaining between them. Here the CDR3 DNA reads TGTGCCATCAGTGAGACGTCAGGGTCTCAGCCCCAGCATTTT. Translation: CAISETSGSQPQHF.

This clone has a handful of counts. This chain uses TRBV5-1 with TRBJ2-1, with 9 bases that match TRBD2. J was trimmed by 0 bases and V by 5 bases; bases with no gene match: 9. CDR3 size: 17 residues. Germline assignment: CDR1 SGHRS and CDR2 YFSETQ. CDR3 sequence: CASRSAGGRSSYNEQFF. In DNA form, the CDR3 reads TGCGCCAGCAGATCGGCGGGGGGGCGAAGCTCCTACAATGAGCAGTTCTTC.

The genes are TRBV10-3 and TRBJ2-1; 10 nucleotides line up with TRBD1. CDR3 length equals 15 residues. The germline V gene has CDR1 ENHRY and CDR2 SYGVKD. The ends lost 3 bases at V and 6 bases at J; junction bases unmatched: 5. Written as DNA, the CDR3 is TGTGCCATCAGTGATCAGGACAGGGGGGTCAATGAGCAGTTCTTC. This encodes CAISDQDRGVNEQFF.

V usage is TRBV9 and J usage is TRBJ1-2; 9 bases are a match to TRBD1. V trimming: 3 bases; J trimming: 4 bases; junction bases outside the gene matches: 1. This CDR3 has 13 residues. Germline V gene data show CDR1 as SGDLS and CDR2 as YYNGEE. The CDR3: CASSAQGAYGYTF. CDR3 DNA sequence: TGTGCCAGCAGCGCACAGGGGGCCTATGGCTACACCTTC.

This sequence joins TRBV19 and TRBJ1-4, with a possible D match to TRBD1 (6 bases). The germline gives CDR1 LNHDA, CDR2 SQIVND (reference sequence). The CDR3 has 14 amino acids. V was trimmed by 5 bases and J by 6 bases, leaving 13 bases between them. The CDR3 DNA reads TGTGCCAGTAGTTCCAGGGGCGGCGATGAAAAACTGTTTTTT. It yields the protein CASSSRGGDEKLFF.

This sequence joins TRBV20-1 and TRBJ1-2, with TRBD1 matching over 7 bases. Germline CDR1 DFQATT, CDR2 SNEGSKA (reference sequence). Trimming cost V 3 bases and J 8 bases; bases outside gene matches: 6. The CDR3 has 12 amino acids. The CDR3 spells CSASSRGLGYTF. CDR3 nucleotides: TGCAGTGCTAGTAGCAGGGGGTTAGGCTACACCTTC.

V and J are TRBV7-6 and TRBJ1-1; 7 bases map to TRBD1. Trimming removed 5 bases from V and 0 bases from J; junction bases left unmatched: 6. Germline V gene data show CDR1 as SGHVS and CDR2 as FNYEAQ. CDR3 length equals 15 residues. CDR3 protein: CASSQSGQLNTEAFF. CDR3 DNA: TGTGCCAGCAGCCAGTCGGGACAGTTGAACACTGAAGCTTTCTTT.

The chain recombines TRBV19 with TRBJ1-1; D is ambiguous. This CDR3 is 17 amino acids long. The V end was cut by 3 bases, the J end by 3 bases, with 20 bases between. The germline CDR1 and CDR2 sequences are LNHDA and SQIVND (reference sequence). The CDR3 region is CASSIWAGNLGHTEAFF. CDR3 bases: TGTGCCAGTAGTATTTGGGCGGGAAATTTGGGTCACACTGAAGCTTTCTTT.

The CDR3 DNA follows: TGTGCCAGCAGCTTATATAGCGGGGGATTCACAGATACGCAGTATTTT. Its translation is CASSLYSGGFTDTQYF. The V gene is TRBV7-9, the J gene TRBJ2-3; 9 nucleotides agree with TRBD2. The CDR3 totals 16 residues. In germline, CDR1 is SEHNR, CDR2 FQNEAQ (reference sequence). The junction had 5 bases not matched to a gene; V was cut back by 2 bases and J by 2 bases.

The V and J genes are TRBV7-2 and TRBJ2-2; 10 bases are a match to TRBD1. J lost 5 bases, V lost 5 bases, and 8 bases had no gene match. This CDR3 is 16 amino acids long. Per the germline V gene, CDR1 is SGHTA and CDR2 is FQGNSA. The CDR3 nucleotides read TGTGCCAGCAGCCCCCGACAGGGGGCGCCTACCGGGGAGCTGTTTTTT. This encodes CASSPRQGAPTGELFF.

The rearrangement links TRBV6-2 or TRBV6-3 to TRBJ2-1; 11 bases are shared with TRBD2. CDR3 length: 15 amino acids. Germline CDR1 MNHEY, CDR2 SVGEGT. The ends lost 2 bases at V and 10 bases at J; junction bases unmatched: 7. For the CDR3, the DNA is TGTGCCAGCAGTTACCTAGCGGGGGGCTACGGCGAGCAGTTCTTC. Protein: CASSYLAGGYGEQFF.

V is TRBV15 and J is TRBJ1-2; possibly TRBD1 for D (5 bases). The ends were cut back, 1 base at V and 8 bases at J, with 11 bases in the middle. The CDR3 is made up of 13 amino acids. Germline V gene sequence: CDR1 LNHNV, CDR2 YYDKDF (reference sequence). The CDR3 DNA reads as TGTGCCACCAGCAGAGTCGGGGGTGGCGGCTACACCTTC. This encodes CATSRVGGGGYTF.